This T cell receptor (beta chain) was sequenced for a study of Graves' ophthalmopathy and Graves' hyperthyroidism. Beta-chain TCR CDR3 regions were amplified from RNA transcripts. First-round RT-PCR employed HTBI primers, with a second-round multiplex PCR after it. TCRdb re-analysed the multiplex PCR reads in MiXCR, keeping a single row per CDR3 protein. Counted here are some 1.1 million distinct CDR3 sequences, about 35% occurring once; the ten biggest clones make up around 10%. The study, taken as a whole, reports: It was with 70.59% sensitivity and 72.22% specificity that the model predicted ophthalmopathy progression.

Uncontrolled infections, other autoimmune diseases, pregnancy or lactation barred patients from enrollment. This clonotype showed up many times. No antigen is known for it. Trimming pared 5 bases from V and 3 bases from J, leaving 9 bases between. Germline CDR1 and CDR2: KGHDR and SFDVKD. The CDR3 runs 14 residues. The TCR sequence derives from an adult man with Graves' hyperthyroidism. This chain joins TRBV24-1 and TRBJ2-2; unclear D gene. The material sequenced was peripheral blood or thyroid tissue (not recorded which). The DNA of the CDR3 is TGTGCCACCAGTGTCCAATCGGACACCGGGGAGCTGTTTTTT. Translated, it gives CATSVQSDTGELFF.